The 2 T cell receptor beta chains below all came from one sample that was sequenced in a study of blood T cell repertoires in COVID-19 (dated by TCRdb to the early 2020s). The receptor library was made with the immunoSEQ multiplex PCR assay. Not all clones reach the TCRdb copy of this immuneACCESS table, which keeps in-frame sequences only. Checked studies attribute under half of the gap to unresolved V genes and leave the rest unexplained. Within this sample are more than 95,000 clones, with around 88% of them counted one time only. The ten largest clones represent 3.5% of the sample. Sequences were obtained from peripheral blood. Receptors were obtained from a human donor in a cohort sampled during active COVID-19.

This chain links TRBV14 with TRBJ1-6, with D perhaps TRBD1 (5 bases). The CDR3 loop spans 12 amino acids. Trimming stripped 4 bases from V and 19 bases from J, with 17 bases between. CDR1 SGHDN and CDR2 FVKESK come from the germline V gene. The CDR3 bases are TGTGCCAGCAGCCCACCGGGGGGAAAGAGTCACTTT. Translating gives CASSPPGGKSHF.

The CDR3 loop reads CASSYRTSGAYEQYF. CDR3 coding DNA: TGTGCCAGCAGCTACCGGACTAGCGGGGCCTACGAGCAGTACTTC. The chain has TRBV7-9 and TRBJ2-7; 12 positions agree with TRBD2. The CDR3 totals 15 residues. Germline-derived CDR1 and CDR2 are SEHNR and FQNEAQ (reference sequence). The trim removed 4 bases at V and 2 bases at J, leaving 3 bases unmatched.